Listed here are 25 T cell receptor beta chains from one sample, sequenced in a study of cytomegalovirus exposure and HLA in healthy donors (dated by TCRdb to 2016 to 2017). Library construction relied on the immunoSEQ multiplex PCR assay. For the multiplex PCR, a mixture combining 60 forward primers for TCR Vbeta segments and 13 reverse primers for TCR Jbeta segments was used. Entries here come from immuneACCESS through TCRdb and include only in-frame sequences with V and J called. Some clones fail to appear in such tables; in the studies checked, an unresolved V gene covers under half of the shortfall, and the cause of the remainder is unknown. This sample lists 130,000 or so clones; about 76% were detected once. Less than 2.5% of the sample comes from the top ten. The sequencing input was PBMCs. The receptors stem from a woman between 35 and 50 years old in good health and CMV-seronegative.

The genes are TRBV5-6 and TRBJ2-5; 14 bases line up with TRBD2. Trimming removed 4 bases from V and 2 bases from J; junction bases left unmatched: 7. The CDR3 has 17 residues. Germline values: CDR1 SGHDT, CDR2 YYEEEE. CDR3 amino acids: CASSPLGTSGGQETQYF. In DNA, the CDR3 is TGTGCCAGCAGCCCATTGGGGACTAGCGGGGGACAAGAGACCCAGTACTTC.

The chain is built from TRBV18 and TRBJ2-1; D is uncertain. The CDR3 length is 13 residues. Germline assignment: CDR1 KGHSH and CDR2 LQKENI. The ends were cut back, 2 bases at V and 4 bases at J, with 6 bases in the middle. The CDR3 coding sequence is TGTGCCAGCTCACCAGAGCCATACAATGAGCAGTTCTTC. Translated: CASSPEPYNEQFF.

The V call is TRBV7-8, the J call TRBJ2-1; 11 nucleotides match TRBD2. Germline-derived CDR1 and CDR2 are SGHVS and FQNEAQ. Trimming took 9 bases from V and 5 from J; bases not matched to a gene: 9. The CDR3 sequence is 15 residues long. The CDR3 nucleotides are TGTGCCAGTATTCCCGGGACTAGCGGACACAATGAGCAGTTCTTC. Protein sequence: CASIPGTSGHNEQFF.

The V gene is TRBV27, the J gene TRBJ1-2; 11 bases fit TRBD1. The CDR3 totals 17 residues. V gave up 0 bases and J gave up 7 bases; unmatched junction bases: 10. Germline assignment: CDR1 MNHEY and CDR2 SMNVEV (reference sequence). DNA of the CDR3: TGTGCCAGCAGTTTATCGGTAGGAGGACAGGGGGCGACTGGCTACACCTTC. As protein: CASSLSVGGQGATGYTF.

V usage is TRBV5-4 and J usage is TRBJ2-3; D is possibly TRBD2 (5 bases). Germline CDR1 reads SGHNT; CDR2 reads YYREEE (reference sequence). CDR3 length equals 14 residues. V shed 3 bases and J shed 0 bases, with 8 bases lying between them. The CDR3 is CASSWTSSTDTQYF. Written as DNA, the CDR3 is TGTGCCAGCAGCTGGACTTCTAGCACAGATACGCAGTATTTT.

V usage is TRBV5-1 and J usage is TRBJ2-7; TRBD1 aligns across 8 bases. CDR1 is SGHRS, CDR2 YFSETQ, per germline. The CDR3 has 14 amino acids. The V gene end was trimmed by 4 bases and the J gene end by 2 bases; junction bases not matched to a gene: 5. The CDR3 DNA is TGCGCCAGCAGCGGGGGACAGGACCCCTACGAGCAGTACTTC. It codes for CASSGGQDPYEQYF.

This sequence joins TRBV13 and TRBJ1-3; 7 nucleotides align to TRBD1. J gave up 2 bases and V 5 bases, and 6 bases lay outside the gene matches. The CDR3 consists of 15 residues. Looked up from germline, CDR1 is PRHDT and CDR2 is FYEKMQ (reference sequence). Here the CDR3 reads CASSDTGTAGNTIYF. In nucleotides, the CDR3 is TGTGCCAGCAGCGATACCGGGACAGCTGGAAACACCATATATTTT.

This clone was counted between two and nine times. The chain links TRBV6-1 to TRBJ1-5, with D uncertain. Per the germline V gene, CDR1 is MNHNS and CDR2 is SASEGT. This CDR3 region has 15 residues. V was clipped by 10 bases and J by 0 bases, with 16 bases between them. The CDR3 coding sequence is TGTGCCACGACCCTCGAGGATTATAGCAATCAGCCCCAGCATTTT. Protein sequence: CATTLEDYSNQPQHF.

The gene calls are TRBV5-4 and TRBJ2-5; 8 bases agree with TRBD2. Germline V gives CDR1 SGHNT, CDR2 YYREEE (reference sequence). This CDR3 contains 16 residues. J gave up 7 bases and V 0 bases, and 11 bases lay outside the gene matches. Written as DNA, the CDR3 is TGTGCCAGCAGCTTGGCCAGCGGGAGTCGGAGGGTGACCCAGTACTTC. Amino acid sequence: CASSLASGSRRVTQYF.

The V and J genes are TRBV6-6 and TRBJ1-5, with D possibly TRBD1 on 6 matching bases. Germline assignment: CDR1 MNHNY and CDR2 SVGAGI (reference sequence). Trimming took 6 bases from V and 5 from J, leaving 11 bases between them. The CDR3 extends over 13 amino acids. CDR3 amino acids: CASRTGIDQPQHF. CDR3 DNA: TGTGCCAGCAGAACAGGGATAGATCAGCCCCAGCATTTT.

As regards this clone: The junction shows a germline mismatch at one end, possibly a read error. For the CDR3, the DNA is TGTTCCAGCAGCTATGGGACTAGCGGGGGGGCCATAGAGACCCAGTACTTC. Translated: CSSSYGTSGGAIETQYF. The genes are TRBV7-9 and TRBJ2-5, with TRBD2 matching over 16 bases. CDR1 and CDR2 from the germline V gene are SEHNR and FQNEAQ (reference sequence). The CDR3 sequence is 17 residues long. Full variable domain (remainder filled in from reference TRBV7-9 and TRBJ2-5): DTGVSQNPRHKITKRGQNVTFRCDPISEHNRLYWYRQTLGQGPEFLTYFQNEAQLEKSRLLSDRFSAERPKGSFSTLEIQRTEQGDSAMYLCSSSYGTSGGAIETQYFGPGTRLLVL.

The V and J genes are TRBV7-3 and TRBJ2-3, with D possibly matching TRBD2 (6 bases). CDR1 is SGHTA and CDR2 is FQGTGA in the germline V gene. V was cut by 1 base and J by 4 bases, with 6 bases left in between. The CDR3 extends over 13 amino acids. CDR3 region: CASSLRGADTQYF. CDR3 nucleotides: TGTGCCAGCAGCTTAAGGGGGGCAGATACGCAGTATTTT.

In DNA, the CDR3 is TGTGCCAGCAGCCCGATCCGACAGACAGATACGCAGTATTTT. This encodes CASSPIRQTDTQYF. This chain uses TRBV7-3 with TRBJ2-3, with a tentative D call TRBD1 (5 bases). V lost 5 bases and J lost 3, with 12 bases in between. Germline V gives CDR1 SGHTA, CDR2 FQGTGA. The CDR3 extends over 14 amino acids.

V is TRBV30 and J is TRBJ1-2; 7 nucleotides line up with TRBD1. The trim removed 2 bases at V and 7 bases at J, leaving 4 bases unmatched. Germline V gives CDR1 GTSNPN, CDR2 SVGIG (reference sequence). CDR3 length: 12 residues. For the CDR3, the DNA is TGTGCCTGGAGTTACAGGGGAGGTGGCTACACCTTC. Amino acid sequence: CAWSYRGGGYTF.

V is TRBV2 and J is TRBJ2-1; TRBD2 matches at 10 bases. This CDR3 spans 14 amino acids. J gave up 1 base and V 8 bases, and 2 bases lay outside the gene matches. CDR1 SNHLY and CDR2 FYNNEI come from the germline V gene. The CDR3 DNA reads as TGTGCCAGCCTAGCGGGGGAGTCCTACAATGAGCAGTTCTTC. This codes for CASLAGESYNEQFF.

The chain combines TRBV15 with TRBJ2-7; TRBD2 matches at 12 bases. Per germline, CDR1 LNHNV and CDR2 YYDKDF (reference sequence). The CDR3 sequence is 16 residues long. Trimming took 5 bases from V and 5 from J; bases not matched to a gene: 10. The CDR3 DNA reads as TGTGCCACCAGCGGATCCCTAGCGGGAGGGCGCGACGAGCAGTACTTC. It yields the protein CATSGSLAGGRDEQYF.

This chain links TRBV4-1 with TRBJ2-1, with 14 bases matching TRBD2. The V and J ends lost 4 bases and 0 bases, in that order; junction bases with no gene match: 5. Germline-derived CDR1 and CDR2 are MGHRA and YSYEKL. This CDR3 contains 18 residues. The CDR3 protein is CASSPRTSGGSSYNEQFF. CDR3 DNA sequence: TGCGCCAGCAGCCCTCGGACTAGCGGGGGGAGCTCCTACAATGAGCAGTTCTTC.

The chain links TRBV2 to TRBJ2-4, with D unresolved. CDR3 length: 14 amino acids. The V end lost 6 bases, the J end lost 0 bases, and 9 bases lay between the germline ends. CDR1 and CDR2 (germline): SNHLY, FYNNEI. CDR3 bases: TGTGCCAGCAGGGAAAGCTTAGCCAAAAACATTCAGTACTTC. Residues: CASRESLAKNIQYF.

The chain carries TRBV7-9 and TRBJ2-1, with unresolved D. From germline, CDR1 is SEHNR and CDR2 FQNEAQ (reference sequence). This CDR3 has 16 amino acids. The ends were cut back, 1 base at V and 0 bases at J, with 10 bases in the middle. CDR3 protein: CASSLGYGSSYNEQFF. In DNA form, the CDR3 reads TGTGCCAGCAGCTTAGGTTACGGTAGCTCCTACAATGAGCAGTTCTTC.

CDR3 protein: CASSLDRDQPQHF. Written as DNA, the CDR3 is TGCGCCAGCAGCTTAGACAGGGATCAGCCCCAGCATTTT. The chain combines TRBV5-1 with TRBJ1-5; TRBD1 matches 7 bases. CDR1 is SGHRS and CDR2 is YFSETQ in the germline V gene. V lost 2 bases, J lost 5 bases, and 1 base stayed unmatched. The CDR3 sequence is 13 residues long.

The chain employs TRBV6-1 and TRBJ2-1; no definite D call. Germline V CDR1 and CDR2: MNHNS, SASEGT. V was trimmed by 0 bases and J by 1 base, leaving 7 bases between them. This CDR3 is built from 15 residues. The CDR3 DNA follows: TGTGCCAGCAGTGAAGCCTGGGCATCCTACAATGAGCAGTTCTTC. It specifies CASSEAWASYNEQFF.

This chain uses TRBV7-2 with TRBJ2-7; 12 bases are shared with TRBD1. V was clipped by 5 bases and J by 7 bases; unmatched bases: 9. This CDR3 has 15 amino acids. Per germline, CDR1 SGHTA and CDR2 FQGNSA. CDR3 sequence reads: CASSNRDRGPEEQYF. The CDR3 DNA follows: TGTGCCAGCAGCAACCGGGACAGGGGGCCCGAGGAGCAGTACTTC.

This clone was recorded a few times. The V and J genes are TRBV11-1 and TRBJ1-2; 9 nucleotides align to TRBD1. V trimming: 6 bases; J trimming: 6 bases; junction bases outside the gene matches: 8. This CDR3 has 14 amino acids. The germline V gene has CDR1 SGHAT and CDR2 FQDESV (reference sequence). In nucleotides, the CDR3 is TGTGCCAGCAGGTTATCCGGGACAGGGAATGGCTACACCTTC. This gives the protein CASRLSGTGNGYTF.

The chain uses TRBV7-2 and TRBJ1-4; 10 bases agree with TRBD1. The J segment lost 5 bases and the V segment lost 5 bases, leaving 2 bases of the junction unmatched. This CDR3 region has 14 residues. CDR1 is SGHTA and CDR2 is FQGNSA in the germline V gene. CDR3 in amino acids: CASSPDRGNEKLFF. CDR3 nucleotide sequence: TGTGCCAGCAGCCCGGACAGGGGGAATGAAAAACTGTTTTTT.

The chain carries TRBV5-6 and TRBJ2-1; a possible D gene is TRBD2 (5 bases). CDR1 and CDR2 (germline): SGHDT, YYEEEE. This CDR3 has 14 amino acids. V was shortened by 0 bases and J by 6 bases, with 10 bases between the two germline ends. The DNA of the CDR3 is TGTGCCAGCAGCTTGGCCGGAGGTGTCAATGAGCAGTTCTTC. Its translation: CASSLAGGVNEQFF. The full variable domain, its missing parts supplied by reference TRBV5-6 and TRBJ2-1, is DAGVTQSPTHLIKTRGQQVTLRCSPKSGHDTVSWYQQALGQGPQFIFQYYEEEERQRGNFPDRFSGHQFPNYSSELNVNALLLGDSALYLCASSLAGGVNEQFFGPGTRLTVL.